This TCR beta chain is drawn from a study of CD8+ T cells in alopecia areata. Sequencing used cDNA as its template, made by extracting RNA and reverse transcribing it. Generated by immunoSEQ multiplex PCR, the TCRdb table keeps only in-frame clones and is missing some. The sample lists around 190,000 clones, just under 65% occurring once. The length of the CDR3 is 17 residues. Germline CDR1 is MGHRA and CDR2 is YSYEKL. V shed 2 bases and J shed 3 bases, with 19 bases lying between them. Indicated treatment: oral pan-JAK inhibitor, 5-10 mg twice daily. The specimen comprised CD4+ T cells sorted from blood, sampled at roughly week 49, from a patient treated with tofacitinib. This clonotype originated in a human donor with alopecia areata. This chain uses TRBV4-1 with TRBJ1-1; D is ambiguous. The CDR3 is CASSQTTSRDLYTEAFF. In DNA form, the CDR3 reads TGCGCCAGCAGCCAAACTACGTCGAGGGATCTGTACACTGAAGCTTTCTTT.